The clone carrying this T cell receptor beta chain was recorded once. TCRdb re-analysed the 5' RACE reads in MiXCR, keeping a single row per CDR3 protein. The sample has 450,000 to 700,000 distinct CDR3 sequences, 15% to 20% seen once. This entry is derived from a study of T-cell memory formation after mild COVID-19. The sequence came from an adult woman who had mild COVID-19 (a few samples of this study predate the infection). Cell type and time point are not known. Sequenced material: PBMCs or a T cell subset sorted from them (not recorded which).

This CDR3 reads CASSLAGFVEAQYF. The DNA for the CDR3 is TGTGCCAGCAGCTTGGCCGGGTTCGTTGAGGCCCAGTACTTC. The chain joins TRBV5-6 to TRBJ2-5, with no clear D. V lost 0 bases to trimming and J lost 9 bases, with 15 bases between them. The CDR3 is 14 residues long. Germline assignment: CDR1 SGHDT and CDR2 YYEEEE.